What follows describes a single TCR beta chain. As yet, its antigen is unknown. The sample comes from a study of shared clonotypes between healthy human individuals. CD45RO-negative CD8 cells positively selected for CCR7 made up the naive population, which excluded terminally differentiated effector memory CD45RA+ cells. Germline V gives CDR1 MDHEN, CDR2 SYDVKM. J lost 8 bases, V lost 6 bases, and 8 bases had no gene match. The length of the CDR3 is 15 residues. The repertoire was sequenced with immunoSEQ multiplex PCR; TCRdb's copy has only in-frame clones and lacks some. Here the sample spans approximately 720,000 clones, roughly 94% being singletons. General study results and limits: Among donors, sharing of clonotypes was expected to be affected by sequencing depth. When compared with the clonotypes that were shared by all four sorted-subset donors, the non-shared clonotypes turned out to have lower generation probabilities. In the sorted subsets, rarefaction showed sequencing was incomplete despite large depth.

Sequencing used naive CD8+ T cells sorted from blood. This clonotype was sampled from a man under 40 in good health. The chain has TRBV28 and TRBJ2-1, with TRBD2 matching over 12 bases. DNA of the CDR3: TGTGCCAGCAGCTCGACTAGCGGGAGATCCGATGAGCAGTTCTTC. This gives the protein CASSSTSGRSDEQFF.